This T cell receptor beta chain emerged from a study of long-term antiretroviral therapy in people with HIV (dated by TCRdb to between 2022 and 2023). At the level of the whole study: The earliest samples were collected about a decade before the 2015 WHO recommendation for immediate ART, when ART was typically delayed until CD4 counts fell. About 35% of the 30 participants with HIV were female. The cohort contributed about 200 cryopreserved PBMC samples from around 30 adults with confirmed HIV infection, collected serially over a mean of about six years (range 1-12). No cross-contamination during QIAcube processing was seen in test extractions of a monoclonal T-cell line run alongside 30 to 35 polyclonal samples. A retrospective serial study tested whether ART initiation and durable HIV suppression were associated with changes in peripheral blood TRB repertoire composition and diversity. The full study reports these points: No data were available on ART adherence, viral resistance or therapy changes, limiting inferences about post-ART repertoire changes. ART initiation was associated with a significant increase in TRB diversity, but diversity stayed significantly below transplant donor controls even after long-term ART. Owing to limited PBMC availability, only the TCR beta chain was sequenced, without alpha chain pairing. HIV repertoires had narrower CDR3 length ranges than controls, and the network structure suggested an antigen-experienced repertoire that shifted only slightly toward naive after ART. The samples span the years 2004 to 2017, and the ART regimens used may be less effective than current regimens. Because cell numbers in pre-ART samples were limited, unsorted PBMC were profiled instead of sorted CD4+ and CD8+ T cells. Expanded TRB clones identified before ART initiation dominated the repertoire across all time points, though the dominance fluctuated and decreased in many PLHIV after ART.

To be included, a participant needed at least one PBMC sample from before ART initiation plus at least two post-ART samples. Treatment was received in the United States of America by all participants with HIV. Cryopreserved samples of about 0.95-10 million PBMC were thawed and washed before DNA extraction. At the time of the earliest PBMC sample, participants with HIV were aged between roughly 20 and 55 years. Per participant, PBMC samples came from 1-4 timepoints prior to ART initiation and 2-8 timepoints following ART initiation, for a median of 7 samples. For every participant, serial HIV viral load, CD4+ T-cell count, ART history and demographic data were obtained. Genomic DNA was extracted from unsorted PBMC with a Qiagen kit on a QIAcube, processed in batches of 12 samples. The immunoSEQ hsTCRB v3.0 assay was used at survey level resolution to sequence the TRB variable region. The targeted TRB sequencing depth was 40,000-50,000 T-cell genomes per sample. An Illumina MiSeq with a v3 150-cycle kit was used to sequence the pooled TRB libraries. For the original study's pipeline: Analysis of repertoires was carried out in R inside a reproducible Nextflow workflow spanning QC, data transformation and analysis. Custom analyses were implemented in LymphoSeq2, an R package for AIRR-Seq data exploration. After excluding a handful of samples that yielded fewer than 5000 total TRB sequences, fewer than 200 HIV repertoires remained for analysis. Among the roughly 190 retained HIV repertoires, some 60 were collected before ART initiation and approximately 130 after ART initiation. Repertoires were downsampled to 5000 TRB nucleotide sequences, with summary statistics averaged over 100 downsampling iterations. TRB sequences were retained for analysis only if CDR3 regions of at least seven amino acids were present. A Shannon entropy-derived clonality score and the Gini coefficient were used to measure diversity. In repertoire networks, the top 5000 CDR3 amino acid sequences were linked whenever an edit distance of one separated two sequences. Antigen specificity groups and MHC restriction were predicted for TRB CDR3 amino acid sequences with GLIPH2. CDR3 amino acid sequences were matched against VDJdb and McPAS-TCR to flag known CMV, EBV, HIV or tissue antigen associations. Pre-ART, post-ART and control groups were compared with Wilcoxon signed-rank tests and Holm-Bonferroni correction. TCRdb holds this immuneACCESS table with in-frame rearrangements only. Some clones are missing; in checked studies, unresolved V genes explain under half, and the rest has no known cause. That table supplies the V and J calls and clone size; D and trimming were determined from the DNA. Recorded for this sample are just under 20,000 clones; 76% of them occurred a single time. Of the sample, 8% to 10% is held by the ten largest clones.

A word on this clone: Its antigen is still unknown. Base qualities are not provided; no much larger clone lies one nucleotide away.

CDR1 SNHLY and CDR2 FYNNEI are derived from the germline V gene. Spanning cysteine to phenylalanine, the CDR3 consists of 15 amino acids. The sequence is cut down to CDR3 DNA, 45 bases in frame from base 1. Germline trimming: 3 bases from V, 6 bases from J; junction bases outside gene matches: 7. Sequenced material: unsorted PBMCs, taken 0.5 years before starting antiretroviral therapy. The chain employs TRBV2 and TRBJ1-4, and TRBD1 aligns with 7 junction nucleotides. The receptor was derived from a man younger than 35 with HIV. The DNA reads TGTGCCAGCAGTGATCTGGGGGACAGCTATGAAAAACTGTTTTTT. Translated, it gives CASSDLGDSYEKLFF.